Listed here are 15 T cell receptor beta chains from one sample, sequenced in a study of blood T cell repertoires in COVID-19. Measured with immunoSEQ multiplex PCR; TCRdb has only the in-frame clones, and not every one. The sample shows some 250,000 clones, approximately 84% of them seen only once. The sequenced sample consisted of PBMCs or T cells enriched from blood (not recorded which). All receptors come from a man aged 18 to 29 who had recovered from COVID-19.

The chain recombines TRBV25-1 with TRBJ1-6, with 7 bases identical to TRBD1. The CDR3 is 14 residues long. J gave up 4 bases and V 6 bases, and 3 bases lay outside the gene matches. Germline V lookup: CDR1 MGHDK, CDR2 SYGVNS. Here the CDR3 reads CASRETGYNSPLHF. Here the CDR3 DNA reads TGTGCCAGCAGGGAGACAGGGTATAATTCACCCCTCCACTTT.

For the CDR3, the DNA is TGTGCCAGCAGCCAAGGGGACAGAGCCCCGGGTAACTATGGCTACACCTTC. This encodes CASSQGDRAPGNYGYTF. The rearrangement links TRBV3-1 (or the pseudogene TRBV3-2) to TRBJ1-2; 7 bases match TRBD1. CDR3 length: 17 amino acids. The V gene end was trimmed by 1 base and the J gene end by 1 base; junction bases not matched to a gene: 9. Germline V gene lookup returns CDR1 LGHDT and CDR2 YNNKEL (reference sequence).

The J gene is TRBJ2-7, the V gene TRBV10-3; 7 bases are shared with TRBD1. CDR3 length: 12 amino acids. The germline gives CDR1 ENHRY, CDR2 SYGVKD. The trim removed 2 bases at V and 10 bases at J, leaving 5 bases unmatched. CDR3 in DNA: TGTGCCATCAGTGAGGGGACAGCACGACAGTACTTC. This translates into CAISEGTARQYF.

This rearrangement joins TRBV5-4 to TRBJ2-7; 13 nucleotides match TRBD2. V lost 0 bases, J lost 3 bases, and 6 bases stayed unmatched. This CDR3 spans 17 amino acids. In germline, CDR1 is SGHNT, CDR2 YYREEE (reference sequence). CDR3 sequence reads: CASSLGLAGGVGYEQYF. CDR3 sequence (DNA): TGTGCCAGCAGCTTGGGACTAGCGGGAGGTGTTGGCTACGAGCAGTACTTC.

The chain joins TRBV9 to TRBJ2-1; 9 nucleotides align to TRBD2. V shed 4 bases, J shed 0 bases, and the junction held 5 bases outside the gene matches. This CDR3 comprises 16 residues. The germline V gene encodes CDR1 SGDLS and CDR2 YYNGEE. The CDR3 protein is CASSPREGSSYNEQFF. In DNA form, the CDR3 reads TGTGCCAGCAGCCCGCGGGAGGGAAGCTCCTACAATGAGCAGTTCTTC.

The chain recombines TRBV28 with TRBJ1-2; 8 nucleotides match TRBD1. This CDR3 comprises 15 residues. V gave up 5 bases and J gave up 4 bases; unmatched junction bases: 9. Germline V CDR1 and CDR2: MDHEN, SYDVKM. In DNA, the CDR3 is TGTGCCAGCAGTATCAAACCGACAGGGGTCTATGGCTACACCTTC. It is translated as CASSIKPTGVYGYTF.

CDR3 loop: CASSRQGYTEAFF. In DNA, the CDR3 is TGCGCCAGCAGCAGACAGGGGTACACTGAAGCTTTCTTT. The rearrangement joins TRBV5-1 to TRBJ1-1; 8 bases align to TRBD1. Germline V lookup: CDR1 SGHRS, CDR2 YFSETQ. The V segment lost 4 bases and the J segment 3 bases; nucleotides outside the gene matches: 2. The CDR3 sequence is 13 residues long.

V usage is TRBV28 and J usage is TRBJ1-1, with unresolved D. Germline V gives CDR1 MDHEN, CDR2 SYDVKM. V gave up 4 bases and J gave up 6 bases, with 15 bases separating them. This CDR3 has 14 residues. In nucleotides, the CDR3 is TGTGCCAGCAGTTCCTCACAGATGAGGGCTGAAGCTTTCTTT. As protein: CASSSSQMRAEAFF. Drawing the rest from reference TRBV28 and TRBJ1-1, the complete variable domain is DVKVTQSSRYLVKRTGEKVFLECVQDMDHENMFWYRQDPGLGLRLIYFSYDVKMKEKGDIPEGYSVSREKKERFSLILESASTNQTSMYLCASSSSQMRAEAFFGQGTRLTVV.

This chain connects TRBV21-1 to TRBJ2-2; the table assigns TRBD1, which was not confirmed against the DNA. TRBV21-1 is a pseudogene segment. This CDR3 is built from 20 residues. The chain's CDR3 is CASSKACGTGGPGGTGELFF. The CDR3 DNA is TGTGCCAGCAGCAAGGCCTGTGGGACAGGGGGGCCCGGGGGCACCGGGGAGCTGTTTTTT.

The CDR3 loop is CASRIETGYEQYF. The CDR3 DNA follows: TGTGCCAGCAGAATTGAGACAGGCTACGAGCAGTACTTC. The rearrangement uses TRBV27 and TRBJ2-7; TRBD1 might be the D (6 bases). This CDR3 is 13 amino acids long. Germline V gene sequence: CDR1 MNHEY, CDR2 SMNVEV (reference sequence). Trimming removed 6 bases at V and 3 bases at J, with 12 bases between.

The rearrangement uses TRBV19 and TRBJ1-5, with D perhaps matching TRBD1 (6 bases). The CDR3 spans 16 residues. From germline, CDR1 is LNHDA and CDR2 SQIVND (reference sequence). V lost 4 bases and J lost 0, with 13 bases in between. CDR3 DNA sequence: TGTGCCAGTAGTACACCGGGGACACCTAGCAATCAGCCCCAGCATTTT. It encodes CASSTPGTPSNQPQHF.

The rearrangement links TRBV5-4 to TRBJ1-4; 7 bases agree with TRBD1. This CDR3 is built from 14 residues. V was clipped by 4 bases and J by 7 bases; unmatched bases: 7. Germline V gene data show CDR1 as SGHNT and CDR2 as YYREEE (reference sequence). The CDR3 DNA reads as TGTGCCAGCAGCCAACAGGGGTCCAGTGAAAAACTGTTTTTT. Its protein product is CASSQQGSSEKLFF.

This chain connects TRBV12-3 or TRBV12-4 to TRBJ2-1, with D tentatively TRBD2 (6 bases). This CDR3 comprises 10 residues. Trimming left V 6 bases short and J 9 bases short, with 6 bases between. The CDR3 loop is CASRGGEQFF. CDR3 coding DNA: TGTGCCAGCAGGGGGGGTGAGCAGTTCTTC.

The table lists this clone with a few counts. The same CDR3 also results from other DNA sequences found in this sample. This chain connects TRBV18 to TRBJ1-1; 9 bases are shared with TRBD1. From germline, CDR1 is KGHSH and CDR2 LQKENI. The CDR3 totals 14 residues. V was clipped by 3 bases and J by 1 base; unmatched bases: 0. The CDR3 DNA is TGTGCCAGCTCACCGGGACAGGGGAACACTGAAGCTTTCTTT. Translated, it gives CASSPGQGNTEAFF. The entire variable domain, with the rest obtained from reference TRBV18 and TRBJ1-1, is as follows: NAGVMQNPRHLVRRRGQEARLRCSPMKGHSHVYWYRQLPEEGLKFMVYLQKENIIDESGMPKERFSAEFPKEGPSILRIQQVVRGDSAAYFCASSPGQGNTEAFFGQGTRLTVV.

This chain links TRBV19 with TRBJ1-5; D gene uncertain. Germline V CDR1 and CDR2: LNHDA, SQIVND (reference sequence). Trimming took off 6 bases at V and 0 bases at J, with 12 bases between the two ends. The CDR3 runs to 15 residues. DNA for the CDR3: TGTGCCAGTAGAGTCACAGAGAATAGCAATCAGCCCCAGCATTTT. It translates to CASRVTENSNQPQHF.